This TCR beta chain was recovered during a study of molecular identifiers for immune sequencing clone quantification. The wider study: Replicate experiments divided RNA from around 20,000 or 100,000 naive CD8 cells into five parts and sequenced four. Notes on the study in general: Highly expanded clone sizes could be underestimated by identical TCR molecules that share a barcode.

TCRdb re-called the PCR reads through MiXCR, storing one row per CDR3 protein. The sample includes 600,000 to 650,000 distinct CDR3 sequences, about 20% of them seen just once. Worth noting for this clonotype: Its specificity is not known.

For naive CD8 T cells, sorting used the CD8+CD4-CCR7+CD45RA+ phenotype. Germline assignment: CDR1 MNHNY and CDR2 SVGAGI (reference sequence). The germline V and J ends were trimmed by 0 bases and 4 bases, with 10 bases remaining between them. This CDR3 contains 14 residues. Sequenced: naive CD8+ T cells from blood, with Jurkat cell RNA spiked in. Subset given: FACS-sorted CD8+CD4-CCR7+CD45RA+ naive T cells. This chain joins TRBV6-6 and TRBJ2-7; D ambiguous. The receptor comes from a human donor in good health. Some libraries in this study had Jurkat cell RNA spiked in. The CDR3 coding sequence is TGTGCCAGCAGTTACTCGGGGTTCGCGTACGAGCAGTACTTC. Translated, it gives CASSYSGFAYEQYF.